This T cell receptor (beta chain) emerged from a study of T cells of healthy individuals. TCRdb re-called the 5' RACE reads with MiXCR, one entry per CDR3 protein. The sample lists 90,000 to 100,000 distinct CDR3 sequences, about 16% occurring once. Germline CDR1 and CDR2: SGHAT and FQNNGV. Trimming took 5 bases from V and 6 from J; bases not matched to a gene: 11. The CDR3 loop spans 16 amino acids. This clonotype was recorded a few times. The rearrangement joins TRBV11-2 to TRBJ2-1, with 9 positions matching TRBD1. The clonotype originates from a human donor in good health. DNA of the CDR3: TGTGCCAGCAGCCGAAGCCTCGGGACAGGGCTCAATGAGCAGTTCTTC. Encoded protein: CASSRSLGTGLNEQFF.